Following are 15 T cell receptor beta chains from one sample sequenced in a study of blood T cell repertoires in COVID-19. TCRdb's copy holds only in-frame clones and misses some; the assay was immunoSEQ multiplex PCR. The sample has 100,000 to 120,000 clones, roughly four fifths seen once; the top ten hold about 15%. Sequencing was carried out using peripheral blood. These receptors were collected from a woman aged 55-75 years with acute or convalescent COVID-19.

The chain couples TRBV9 to TRBJ2-1; unclear D gene. The germline V and J ends were trimmed by 6 bases and 2 bases, with 12 bases remaining between them. The CDR3 has 14 residues. Germline lookup yields CDR1 SGDLS and CDR2 YYNGEE. The CDR3 reads CASTYDNTYNEQFF. In DNA form, the CDR3 reads TGTGCCAGCACCTACGACAACACCTACAATGAGCAGTTCTTC.

This chain connects TRBV9 to TRBJ1-4, with D possibly being TRBD1 (5 bases). Trimming took 0 bases from V and 2 from J, leaving 14 bases between them. CDR3 length: 17 residues. Germline loops: CDR1 SGDLS, CDR2 YYNGEE. As DNA, the CDR3 is TGTGCCAGCAGCGTAGATGCAGGGAGGATGACTAATGAAAAACTGTTTTTT. This sequence encodes CASSVDAGRMTNEKLFF.

The chain has TRBV11-2 and TRBJ2-1; 10 bases agree with TRBD1. The CDR3 sequence is 16 residues long. Trimming took 4 bases from V and 2 from J; bases not matched to a gene: 5. The germline V gene has CDR1 SGHAT and CDR2 FQNNGV. Here the CDR3 reads CASSSPGTGAYNEQFF. The CDR3 DNA is TGTGCCAGCAGCTCCCCCGGGACAGGGGCCTACAATGAGCAGTTCTTC.

The chain combines TRBV2 with TRBJ1-1; the D is unclear. This CDR3 comprises 12 residues. Germline CDR1 SNHLY, CDR2 FYNNEI. Between the trimmed V and J ends, which lost 8 bases and 8 bases, there was a span of 15 bases. This CDR3 reads CASHPSQKEAFF. CDR3 in DNA: TGTGCCAGCCACCCTTCCCAGAAAGAAGCTTTCTTT.

The V call is TRBV6-1, the J call TRBJ1-1; maybe TRBD1 (5 bases). V was shortened by 2 bases and J by 6 bases, with 16 bases between the two germline ends. Germline V gene data show CDR1 as MNHNS and CDR2 as SASEGT. The CDR3 loop spans 15 amino acids. The CDR3 is CASSEYPGVNSEAFF. The CDR3 DNA reads as TGTGCCAGCAGTGAATACCCGGGGGTTAATTCTGAAGCTTTCTTT.

This chain uses TRBV28 with TRBJ1-1; 7 bases fit TRBD1. Looked up from germline, CDR1 is MDHEN and CDR2 is SYDVKM. The CDR3 runs to 13 residues. V shed 2 bases and J 6 bases; nucleotides not matched to a gene: 3. The CDR3 is CASSLTGVPEAFF. The CDR3 region has the DNA TGTGCCAGCAGTTTAACAGGGGTCCCTGAAGCTTTCTTT.

The chain couples TRBV6-1 to TRBJ1-2, with unresolved D. CDR1 is MNHNS and CDR2 is SASEGT in the germline V gene. Trimming shortened V by 2 bases and J by 7 bases, and 8 bases separated the two germline ends. This CDR3 comprises 12 residues. In nucleotides, the CDR3 is TGTGCCAGCAGTGAACGGGAGGGTGGCTACACCTTC. As protein: CASSEREGGYTF.

The CDR3 DNA reads as TGTGCCAGCAGCTTCTCGAGGGTGAACACTGAAGCTTTCTTT. It is translated as CASSFSRVNTEAFF. This chain connects TRBV6-5 to TRBJ1-1; D uncertain. The CDR3 consists of 14 residues. Germline values: CDR1 MNHEY, CDR2 SVGAGI. V lost 6 bases to trimming and J lost 0 bases, with 11 bases between them.

As concerns this clone: Different DNA sequences within this sample yield the same CDR3. The J gene is TRBJ1-2, the V gene TRBV28; D is ambiguous. The V end lost 2 bases, the J end lost 7 bases, and 8 bases lay between the germline ends. The CDR3 runs 12 residues. Germline V lookup: CDR1 MDHEN, CDR2 SYDVKM. The CDR3 DNA reads as TGTGCCAGCAGTTTAGGAGGTTTTGGCTACACCTTC. It translates to CASSLGGFGYTF.

This chain uses TRBV5-1 with TRBJ2-2; D may be TRBD2 (5 bases). With 3 bases removed from V and 4 bases from J, the gap between germline ends came to 7 bases. The germline CDR1 and CDR2 sequences are SGHRS and YFSETQ. CDR3 size: 13 residues. The CDR3 spells CASSSDFTGELFF. CDR3 DNA sequence: TGCGCCAGCAGCTCGGACTTCACCGGGGAGCTGTTTTTT.

CDR3 sequence (DNA): TGTGCCAGCAGTCTCTTTGAGGCCGCCTACGAGCAGTACTTC. Its translation is CASSLFEAAYEQYF. The chain recombines TRBV6-2 or TRBV6-3 with TRBJ2-7; no clear D. Germline V gene data show CDR1 as MNHEY and CDR2 as SVGEGT. The CDR3 covers 14 residues. V was shortened by 5 bases and J by 2 bases, with 13 bases between the two germline ends.

The chain links TRBV30 to TRBJ1-5, with no clear D. Looked up from germline, CDR1 is GTSNPN and CDR2 is SVGIG (reference sequence). CDR3 length equals 14 residues. The germline V and J ends were trimmed by 3 bases and 2 bases, with 11 bases remaining between them. The CDR3 nucleotides are TGTGCCTGGAGCGGCGACTCTGGCAATCAGCCCCAGCATTTT. Its translation is CAWSGDSGNQPQHF.

CDR3 DNA: TGTGCCAGCAGCCCAGGGGGACCCTCTACCGAGCAGTACTTC. Encoded protein: CASSPGGPSTEQYF. The chain links TRBV5-4 to TRBJ2-7, with TRBD1 identical over 7 bases. Germline CDR1 and CDR2: SGHNT and YYREEE (reference sequence). With 4 bases clipped from V and 6 bases from J, the junction kept 10 bases outside the gene matches. There are 14 residues in the CDR3.

The gene calls are TRBV7-9 and TRBJ1-2, with D perhaps matching TRBD1 (6 bases). Trimming left V 5 bases short and J 8 bases short, with 18 bases between. Germline V gene data show CDR1 as SEHNR and CDR2 as FQNEAQ (reference sequence). This CDR3 spans 14 amino acids. This CDR3 reads CASSQRTAQGGYTF. The CDR3 nucleotides read TGTGCCAGCAGCCAAAGGACAGCTCAGGGGGGCTACACCTTC.

The chain uses TRBV7-9 and TRBJ2-1; no definite D call. CDR1 and CDR2 from the germline V gene are SEHNR and FQNEAQ (reference sequence). The V end was cut by 2 bases, the J end by 4 bases, with 3 bases between. This CDR3 is built from 12 residues. The CDR3 DNA sequence: TGTGCCAGCAGCTTATCTTACAATGAGCAGTTCTTC. This encodes CASSLSYNEQFF. Based on the CDR3 plus reference TRBV7-9 and TRBJ2-1, the full variable domain is DTGVSQNPRHKITKRGQNVTFRCDPISEHNRLYWYRQTLGQGPEFLTYFQNEAQLEKSRLLSDRFSAERPKGSFSTLEIQRTEQGDSAMYLCASSLSYNEQFFGPGTRLTVL.